These 27 T cell receptor beta chains originate from one sample sequenced in a study of patients and donors after allogeneic stem cell transplantation. TCRdb re-analysed the RT-PCR reads in MiXCR, keeping a single row per CDR3 protein. The data contain over 150,000 distinct CDR3 sequences, 25% to 35% of them seen just once; the ten biggest clones take up 2.5% to 3.5%. Sequenced material: blood, either unsorted or a sorted T cell fraction (not recorded which). These receptors were collected from a human donor who was either an allogeneic HSCT recipient or a stem cell or donor lymphocyte infusion donor (not recorded which). It is not recorded whose cells these are; they may come from a transplant donor.

This chain uses TRBV18 with TRBJ1-1; 9 bases map to TRBD1. The CDR3 length is 14 residues. The V and J ends lost 4 bases and 4 bases, in that order; junction bases with no gene match: 4. The germline gives CDR1 KGHSH, CDR2 LQKENI. CDR3 loop: CASSRAQGATEAFF. The CDR3 region has the DNA TGTGCCAGCTCACGGGCACAGGGGGCCACTGAAGCTTTCTTT.

There are a few counts of this clonotype. The rearrangement uses TRBV12-3 or TRBV12-4 and TRBJ1-1; 10 bases align to TRBD1. J gave up 5 bases and V 8 bases, and 5 bases lay outside the gene matches. The CDR3 sequence is 13 residues long. The CDR3 nucleotides read TGTGCCAGCCGGCGGACAGGGGGGACTGAAGCTTTCTTT. Translating gives CASRRTGGTEAFF.

This rearrangement joins TRBV25-1 to TRBJ1-5; D is possibly TRBD1 (5 bases). From germline, CDR1 is MGHDK and CDR2 SYGVNS. This CDR3 comprises 12 residues. V lost 6 bases and J lost 4, with 7 bases in between. CDR3 sequence (DNA): TGTGCCAGCAGGGGGGGAAATCAGCCCCAGCATTTT. This encodes CASRGGNQPQHF.

In this sample, this clonotype turned up a few times. The chain links TRBV27 to TRBJ1-1; maybe TRBD1 (6 bases). Trimming removed 0 bases from V and 0 bases from J, with 8 bases in between. From germline, CDR1 is MNHEY and CDR2 SMNVEV (reference sequence). CDR3 size: 15 residues. CDR3 coding DNA: TGTGCCAGCAGTTTATCTGGACAGTTGAACACTGAAGCTTTCTTT. Translating it yields CASSLSGQLNTEAFF.

This clonotype turned up a few times. This chain uses TRBV7-2 with TRBJ2-4; D unresolved. The CDR3 covers 12 residues. Trimming took 1 base from V and 12 from J, leaving 10 bases between them. Germline CDR1 is SGHTA and CDR2 is FQGNSA. CDR3 nucleotide sequence: TGTGCCAGCAGCTTAGATATGGGGTATCAGTACTTC. Protein: CASSLDMGYQYF.

This clonotype was detected ten times or more. This chain uses TRBV4-3 with TRBJ1-1; tentative D call: TRBD1 (6 bases). The CDR3 loop spans 19 amino acids. Trimming pared 1 base from V and 3 bases from J, leaving 24 bases between. Germline CDR1 LGHNA, CDR2 YSLEER. In nucleotides, the CDR3 is TGCGCCAGCAGCCAAGGGGAGACAGGTAACACGGTTTGGGACACTGAAGCTTTCTTT. Amino acids: CASSQGETGNTVWDTEAFF.

The chain combines TRBV18 with TRBJ1-1; D perhaps matches TRBD1 (5 bases). Germline CDR1 is KGHSH and CDR2 is LQKENI. V shed 0 bases and J shed 6 bases, with 14 bases lying between them. The CDR3 runs to 15 residues. The CDR3 DNA is TGTGCCAGCTCACCACCACCGGGGGGTAGGGCTGAAGCTTTCTTT. This gives the protein CASSPPPGGRAEAFF.

A single count supports this clonotype. This sequence joins TRBV5-1 and TRBJ2-7, with D perhaps given as TRBD1 or TRBD2 (5 bases each). Germline V CDR1 and CDR2: SGHRS, YFSETQ. Trimming took 4 bases from V and 6 from J, leaving 17 bases between them. This CDR3 region has 14 residues. In nucleotides, the CDR3 is TGCGCCAGCAGCCCCGGGACGGGTCTGCTCGAGCAGTACTTC. Translation gives CASSPGTGLLEQYF.

This chain connects TRBV27 to TRBJ2-1, with TRBD1 identical over 9 bases. Trimming removed 8 bases from V and 7 bases from J; junction bases left unmatched: 12. CDR1 is MNHEY and CDR2 is SMNVEV in the germline V gene (reference sequence). CDR3 length: 15 residues. Here the CDR3 reads CASSIRQGGWNEQFF. In DNA form, the CDR3 reads TGTGCCAGCTCCATTCGACAGGGGGGGTGGAATGAGCAGTTCTTC.

This clonotype was seen a handful of times. V usage is TRBV4-3 and J usage is TRBJ1-2; a possible D gene is TRBD1 (5 bases). V gave up 0 bases and J gave up 6 bases, with 17 bases separating them. The length of the CDR3 is 16 residues. Germline V gene data show CDR1 as LGHNA and CDR2 as YSLEER. CDR3 loop: CASSQDWTGTRDGYTF. The CDR3 region has the DNA TGCGCCAGCAGCCAAGATTGGACCGGGACCCGGGATGGCTACACCTTC.

The rearrangement links TRBV10-3 to TRBJ2-7; 7 bases are shared with TRBD1. The V segment lost 7 bases and the J segment 3 bases; nucleotides outside the gene matches: 9. The germline gives CDR1 ENHRY, CDR2 SYGVKD. The CDR3 is 14 amino acids. The CDR3 loop reads CAIKRGTESYEQYF. The CDR3, as DNA: TGTGCCATCAAAAGGGGGACAGAGAGCTACGAGCAGTACTTC.

Only a few counts were recorded for this clonotype. The V gene is TRBV5-1, the J gene TRBJ2-5; TRBD1 is a possible D gene (6 bases). The CDR3 runs 14 residues. Deletions cut 0 bases from V and 5 bases from J, with 11 bases between. Looked up from germline, CDR1 is SGHRS and CDR2 is YFSETQ. Here the CDR3 reads CASSLEGQGETQYF. In DNA, the CDR3 is TGCGCCAGCAGCTTGGAAGGCCAGGGGGAGACCCAGTACTTC.

The chain has TRBV5-1 and TRBJ2-3; no firm D call. This CDR3 comprises 12 residues. The germline V gene has CDR1 SGHRS and CDR2 YFSETQ. V was pared by 3 bases and J by 2 bases, with 4 bases between. The CDR3 region is CASSSVTDTQYF. The CDR3 DNA is TGCGCCAGCAGCTCGGTCACAGATACGCAGTATTTT.

The CDR3 DNA reads as TGCGCCAGCAGCTTGGCGACTAGCGGGAGCGGAGAGACCCAGTACTTC. It specifies CASSLATSGSGETQYF. V and J are TRBV5-1 and TRBJ2-5; 12 bases match TRBD2. The CDR3 is 16 amino acids. The V gene's germline CDR1 is SGHRS and CDR2 YFSETQ. V gave up 0 bases and J gave up 4 bases; unmatched junction bases: 4. The whole variable domain, remainder taken from reference TRBV5-1 and TRBJ2-5, is KAGVTQTPRYLIKTRGQQVTLSCSPISGHRSVSWYQQTPGQGLQFLFEYFSETQRNKGNFPGRFSGRQFSNSRSEMNVSTLELGDSALYLCASSLATSGSGETQYFGPGTRLLVL.

The CDR3: CASSHTVGLAGGPASTDTQYF. The CDR3 nucleotides are TGTGCCAGCAGCCATACTGTAGGGCTAGCGGGAGGTCCCGCTAGCACAGATACGCAGTATTTT. This sequence joins TRBV4-2 and TRBJ2-3; TRBD2 agrees at 11 bases. This CDR3 region has 21 residues. The V gene's germline CDR1 is LGHNA and CDR2 YNFKEQ. V shed 3 bases and J 0 bases; nucleotides not matched to a gene: 17.

The gene calls are TRBV6-2 or TRBV6-3 and TRBJ2-1, with 16 bases that match TRBD2. V was pared by 5 bases and J by 0 bases, with 4 bases of the junction left unmatched. This CDR3 has 18 residues. Germline CDR1 is MNHEY and CDR2 is SVGEGT. In DNA, the CDR3 is TGTGCCAGCAGTCCGGGACTAGCGGGAGGGAGCTCCTACAATGAGCAGTTCTTC. Protein: CASSPGLAGGSSYNEQFF.

The chain joins TRBV6-6 to TRBJ2-5; D possibly corresponds to TRBD2 (6 bases). The germline V gene has CDR1 MNHNY and CDR2 SVGAGI (reference sequence). V was trimmed by 6 bases and J by 0 bases, leaving 17 bases between them. This CDR3 contains 16 residues. CDR3 bases: TGTGCCAGCAGCCTTACTAGCCTCACTTACCAAGAGACCCAGTACTTC. This sequence encodes CASSLTSLTYQETQYF.

The genes are TRBV29-1 and TRBJ1-1; no firm D call. Per germline, CDR1 SQVTM and CDR2 ANQGSEA. Trimming cost V 7 bases and J 2 bases, with 14 bases left between them. The CDR3 consists of 13 residues. CDR3 in amino acids: CSAQRAQNTEAFF. For the CDR3, the DNA is TGCAGCGCACAGAGGGCCCAAAACACTGAAGCTTTCTTT.

The chain couples TRBV28 to TRBJ2-1, with TRBD1 identical over 8 bases. CDR1 and CDR2 from the germline V gene are MDHEN and SYDVKM. The CDR3 is made up of 15 amino acids. Germline trimming cut 7 bases from V and 4 bases from J; bases unmatched to any gene: 9. CDR3 sequence: CASTIRGRVYNEQFF. CDR3 nucleotides: TGTGCCAGCACCATCAGGGGGCGGGTATACAATGAGCAGTTCTTC. The whole variable domain, filled in from reference TRBV28 and TRBJ2-1, reads DVKVTQSSRYLVKRTGEKVFLECVQDMDHENMFWYRQDPGLGLRLIYFSYDVKMKEKGDIPEGYSVSREKKERFSLILESASTNQTSMYLCASTIRGRVYNEQFFGPGTRLTVL.

The CDR3 DNA reads as TGTGCCAGCAGTTTAAAGGGACAGACTAAACTCTCCTACGAGCAGTACTTC. It translates to CASSLKGQTKLSYEQYF. The chain recombines TRBV27 with TRBJ2-7, with 7 bases identical to TRBD1. CDR1 and CDR2 (germline): MNHEY, SMNVEV (reference sequence). This CDR3 has 17 amino acids. V dropped 2 bases and J dropped 0; count of bases not matched to a gene: 10.

The rearrangement joins TRBV4-1 to TRBJ2-5; a weak D match, TRBD1 (5 bases). The CDR3 spans 15 residues. V was trimmed by 1 base and J by 2 bases, leaving 11 bases between them. CDR1 is MGHRA and CDR2 is YSYEKL in the germline V gene. The CDR3 nucleotides are TGCGCCAGCAGCCAAGTACACAGGAGTCAAGAGACCCAGTACTTC. Encoded protein: CASSQVHRSQETQYF.

The V and J genes are TRBV12-3 or TRBV12-4 and TRBJ2-2; tentatively, D is TRBD2 (6 bases). CDR3 length: 16 amino acids. V was clipped by 9 bases and J by 6 bases, with 23 bases between them. CDR3 sequence (DNA): TGTGCCAGTGGAAGACCGGGACTGGTTCTTGCCGGGGAGCTGTTTTTT. This codes for CASGRPGLVLAGELFF.

J is TRBJ2-1 and V is TRBV7-9; TRBD2 matches at 7 bases. This CDR3 is built from 14 residues. V shed 5 bases, J shed 8 bases, and the junction held 9 bases outside the gene matches. Looked up from germline, CDR1 is SEHNR and CDR2 is FQNEAQ (reference sequence). CDR3 in amino acids: CASSPVLARDEQFF. CDR3 DNA: TGTGCCAGCAGCCCCGTACTAGCGCGGGATGAGCAGTTCTTC. Variable domain in full (rest from reference TRBV7-9 and TRBJ2-1): DTGVSQNPRHKITKRGQNVTFRCDPISEHNRLYWYRQTLGQGPEFLTYFQNEAQLEKSRLLSDRFSAERPKGSFSTLEIQRTEQGDSAMYLCASSPVLARDEQFFGPGTRLTVL.

This clonotype was counted between two and nine times. The CDR3 DNA is TGTGCCAGCTCCCTCGACCCCTACGGGACTGAAGCTTTCTTT. Amino acid sequence: CASSLDPYGTEAFF. The chain uses TRBV18 and TRBJ1-1, with D uncertain. V was cut by 6 bases and J by 5 bases, with 16 bases left in between. This CDR3 region has 14 residues. Germline lookup yields CDR1 KGHSH and CDR2 LQKENI.

This clonotype has a handful of counts. This rearrangement joins TRBV12-3 or TRBV12-4 to TRBJ1-2; no reliable D call. V was shortened by 3 bases and J by 4 bases, with 12 bases between the two germline ends. The CDR3 loop spans 14 amino acids. The CDR3 DNA is TGTGCCAGCAGTTTTGACCAAGCTTCCTATGGCTACACCTTC. It is translated as CASSFDQASYGYTF.

V usage is TRBV5-1 and J usage is TRBJ1-2; possible D gene TRBD1, 6 bases. Germline CDR1 and CDR2: SGHRS and YFSETQ. With 1 base removed from V and 5 bases from J, the gap between germline ends came to 12 bases. The CDR3 contains 14 residues. The CDR3 spells CASSLQGPNYGYTF. CDR3 in DNA: TGCGCCAGCAGCTTGCAGGGGCCCAATTATGGCTACACCTTC.

The chain recombines TRBV7-9 with TRBJ1-1; 9 bases are a match to TRBD1. The germline V gene encodes CDR1 SEHNR and CDR2 FQNEAQ (reference sequence). The CDR3 is 15 amino acids. V gave up 5 bases and J gave up 3 bases; unmatched junction bases: 7. In nucleotides, the CDR3 is TGTGCCAGCAGCCTCGGGACAGGGTATCACACTGAAGCTTTCTTT. It specifies CASSLGTGYHTEAFF.